This is a list of T cell receptor beta chains from one sample in a study of human T cells and chemical hapten exposure. TCRdb reprocessed the RACE reads via MiXCR and lists one record per CDR3 protein. This table holds roughly 140,000 distinct CDR3 sequences, approximately 12% found once. Sequenced here: whole blood, sampled in connection with sensitization to the hapten diphenylcyclopropenone (DPC). These receptors all stem from a woman between 45 and 65 years old with alopecia areata. Some clones in this sample may be carry-over from other donors' samples. The CDR3 runs from the conserved cysteine through the conserved F or W. The D gene is left open where the match is weak. Part of the rows lack a size; the others show once, few, many or a class for expanded clones.

d_call j_call clone_size v_call cdr3_nt cdr3_aa
- TRBJ2-1 few TRBV11-3 TGTGCCAGCAGCGGTCGGGGTAGCCTGAGCTCCTACAATGAGCAGTTCTTC CASSGRGSLSSYNEQFF
TRBD2 TRBJ2-2 - TRBV6-2/TRBV6-3 TGTGCCAGCAGTGGACTAGCGGGTAGCACCGGGGAGCTGTTTTTT CASSGLAGSTGELFF
- TRBJ1-2 - TRBV3-1 TGTGCCAGCAGCCACCTGACAGCTTGGAATGGCTACACCTTC CASSHLTAWNGYTF
- TRBJ2-7 many TRBV19 TGTGCCAGTAGTATGAACGCCATCAGTTCCTACGAGCAGTACTTC CASSMNAISSYEQYF
- TRBJ2-2 - TRBV10-1 TGCGCCAGCAGTGCTAAAAGGACCGGGGAGCTGTTTTTT CASSAKRTGELFF
- TRBJ1-1 many TRBV7-3 TGTGCCAGCAGCCCCCTTTTGAGTCCCGGGGGAAAGGAGAACACTGAGGCTTTCTTT CASSPLLSPGGKENTEAFF
TRBD1 TRBJ2-5 few TRBV10-3 TGTGCCATCAGAGCGACAGGGGAGCGAGAGACCCAGTACTTC CAIRATGERETQYF
- TRBJ2-3 many TRBV7-8 TGTGCCAGCAGCGGTCAGGGCGACACAGATACGCAGTATTTT CASSGQGDTDTQYF
TRBD2 TRBJ2-7 few TRBV27 TGTGCCAGCAGTTCGATAGCGGGACCTGCCTACGAGCAGTACTTC CASSSIAGPAYEQYF
TRBD1 TRBJ2-3 - TRBV4-3 TGCGCCAGCAGCCAAGATTTCGGGGACAGGCGACAGTATTTT CASSQDFGDRRQYF
- TRBJ1-1 - TRBV7-9 TGTGCCAGCAGTCCTCCTTTTACACCGAACACTGAAGCTTTCTTT CASSPPFTPNTEAFF
- TRBJ2-2 - TRBV5-1 TGCGCCAGCAGTACGTCCGTAACCGGGGAGCTGTTTTTT CASSTSVTGELFF
- TRBJ1-3 few TRBV18 TGTGCCAGCTCACCATGGTTGACCTCTGGAAACACCATATATTTT CASSPWLTSGNTIYF
- TRBJ2-1 few TRBV6-5 TGTGCCAGCACCCCTAGCCAGGGGCACAATGAGCAGTTCTTC CASTPSQGHNEQFF
- TRBJ1-1 many TRBV11-2 TGTGCCAGCAGCTTAAGTGAAGCTTTCTTT CASSLSEAFF
- TRBJ2-3 few TRBV7-9 TGTGCCAGCACCGACGCGATCGACACAGATACGCAGTATTTT CASTDAIDTDTQYF
- TRBJ2-3 few TRBV19 TGTGCCAGCGGAAATAGGGCGGGGTCGAGGGGCACAGATACGCAGTATTTT CASGNRAGSRGTDTQYF
- TRBJ2-3 - TRBV29-1 TGCAGCGTTGAGGGGGGTCGCGGGGGCACAGATACGCAGTATTTT CSVEGGRGGTDTQYF
TRBD1 TRBJ1-5 many TRBV6-6 TGTGCCAGCAGATGGACAGGGGGCGACAATCAGCCCCAGCATTTT CASRWTGGDNQPQHF
- TRBJ2-1 many TRBV5-1 TGCGCCAGCAGCCCCCGGGACGCGACCCGCGATGAGCAGTTCTTC CASSPRDATRDEQFF
- TRBJ2-2 many TRBV7-6 TGTGCCAGCAGCCCTCGTAGAGACGGGAGCCTCGGGGAGCTGTTTTTT CASSPRRDGSLGELFF
- TRBJ1-1 - TRBV30 TGTGCCTGGGAGGCTAAGACTGAAGCTTTCTTT CAWEAKTEAFF
- TRBJ1-4 few TRBV12-3/TRBV12-4 TGTGCCAGCAGTCCTACGGGACGGAGGAATGAAAAACTGTTTTTT CASSPTGRRNEKLFF
- TRBJ2-3 many TRBV29-1 TGCAGCGTTGAGCGGGGTCGTAGCACAGATACGCAGTATTTT CSVERGRSTDTQYF
TRBD1 TRBJ2-7 - TRBV5-1 TGCGCCAGCAGCGAGGGACAGACCTACGAGCAGTACTTC CASSEGQTYEQYF
- TRBJ2-3 few TRBV12-2 TGTGCAAGTCGGCGGGAGGGTTGCACAGATACGCAGTATTTT CASRREGCTDTQYF
TRBD2 TRBJ2-3 few TRBV5-1 TGCGCCAGCAGCTTGAGGCAGGCGGGGGGCACAGATACGCAGTATTTT CASSLRQAGGTDTQYF
- TRBJ2-5 many TRBV10-1 TGCGCCAGCAGTAGGGCAGGGTCATCGGTGGAGACCCAGTACTTC CASSRAGSSVETQYF
TRBD2 TRBJ2-1 - TRBV6-2/TRBV6-3 TGTGCCAGCAGCCCCACGGGGGGACCCTACAATGAGCAGTTCTTC CASSPTGGPYNEQFF
- TRBJ2-1 - TRBV30 TGTGCCTGGAGCCGAGCCACCTACAATGAGCAGTCCTTC CAWSRATYNEQSF
- TRBJ1-2 many TRBV3-1 TGTGCCAGCAGCCAAGAAAGTAAAACCCACACCTTC CASSQESKTHTF
- TRBJ2-3 - TRBV29-1 TGCAGCGTTCCGGGAATTAGCACAGATACGCAGTATTTT CSVPGISTDTQYF
- TRBJ2-2 - TRBV9 TGTGCCAGCAGCGTAGTCCCGGGAGTCACCACCGGGGAGCTGTTTTTT CASSVVPGVTTGELFF
TRBD1 TRBJ2-7 - TRBV5-1 TGCGCCAGCAGCTCGGACAGGGGTGCCCACGAGCAGTACTTC CASSSDRGAHEQYF
- TRBJ2-3 - TRBV4-3 TGCGCCAGCAGCCAAGAAGGGAGTAGCACAGATACGCAGTATTTT CASSQEGSSTDTQYF
- TRBJ2-4 many TRBV5-1 TGCGCCAGCAGCTTGGACAGCGCCCAAGCCAAAAACATTCAGTACTTC CASSLDSAQAKNIQYF
TRBD2 TRBJ2-2 few TRBV25-1 TGTGCCAGCAGTCCTCTAAGGGCTCGCGGGAGAGAGTGGACCGGGGAGCTGTTTTTT CASSPLRARGREWTGELFF
- TRBJ1-6 few TRBV29-1 TGCAGCGTTGCCCAGGGTGTGAATTCACCCCTCCACTTT CSVAQGVNSPLHF
- TRBJ2-7 few TRBV25-1 TGTGCCAGCAGTGACCCCAGGCGCTCCTACGAGCAGTACTTC CASSDPRRSYEQYF
TRBD2 TRBJ2-1 few TRBV7-2 TGTGCCAGCAGCTTCCGACTAGCGGGAGATTACAATGAGCAGTTCTTC CASSFRLAGDYNEQFF
TRBD1 TRBJ1-2 many TRBV9 TGTGCCAGCAGCGTCTCCCCCGGGACAGGATCTAACTATGGCTACACCTTC CASSVSPGTGSNYGYTF
TRBD1 TRBJ1-5 - TRBV20-1 TGCAGTGCTAGAGATTTGAGGGGGCTTCAGCCCCAGCATTTT CSARDLRGLQPQHF
TRBD2 TRBJ2-7 - TRBV5-6 TGTGCCAGCAGCTTGTCGACTAGCGGGGGTCTAGGCTTC CASSLSTSGGLGF
TRBD2 TRBJ2-1 - TRBV3-1 TGTGCCAGCAGCCAAGAAATCGGGACTATCTCCAATGAGCAGTTCTTC CASSQEIGTISNEQFF
- TRBJ1-5 few TRBV29-1 TGCAGCGTTTCTTCCCAGGGTAAGCCCCAGCATTTT CSVSSQGKPQHF